These T cell receptor beta chains were read from a single sample in a study of technical replicates of blood from a few donors. Using immunoSEQ multiplex PCR, the repertoire was profiled, and TCRdb retains in-frame clones only, with some absent. The sample holds roughly 62,000 clones, over 85% seen once. Sequencing was done on a sample of PBMCs. These receptors came from a human donor in good health. Some clones in this sample may be carry-over from other donors' samples. The CDR3 runs from the conserved cysteine through the conserved F or W. A D gene is named only where the DNA matches it firmly.

TRBV13,TRBJ2-7,-,CASSPLREQYF,TGTGCCAGCAGCCCGTTGCGCGAGCAGTACTTC
TRBV6-5,TRBJ2-7,TRBD1,CASSMGQGIVEQYF,TGTGCCAGCAGCATGGGACAGGGGATCGTTGAGCAGTACTTC
TRBV2,TRBJ2-7,TRBD2,CASSEVAGSSYEQYF,TGTGCCAGCAGTGAAGTAGCGGGGAGCTCCTACGAGCAGTACTTC
TRBV7-2,TRBJ2-7,TRBD2,CASSFGLVPYEQYF,TGTGCCAGCAGCTTCGGACTAGTTCCCTACGAGCAGTACTTC
TRBV6-5,TRBJ2-5,-,CASSYQGGETQYF,TGTGCCAGCAGTTACCAGGGTGGGGAGACCCAGTACTTC
TRBV4-1,TRBJ2-1,-,CASSQDRWRGRGTGTYNEQFF,TGCGCCAGCAGCCAAGATAGATGGCGGGGGCGAGGGACCGGGACCTACAATGAGCAGTTCTTC
TRBV5-1,TRBJ2-1,-,CASSPRAGSYNEQFF,TGCGCCAGCAGCCCGCGGGCGGGATCCTACAATGAGCAGTTCTTC
TRBV2,TRBJ2-1,TRBD1,CASSGQGPSNEQFF,TGTGCCAGCAGCGGACAGGGGCCCAGCAATGAGCAGTTCTTC
TRBV5-5,TRBJ2-7,TRBD1,CASSLGTGPYEQYF,TGTGCCAGCAGCTTGGGGACAGGGCCCTACGAGCAGTACTTC
TRBV7-2,TRBJ1-1,-,CASSLAPGTNTEAFF,TGTGCCAGCAGCTTAGCCCCAGGGACTAACACTGAAGCTTTCTTT
TRBV10-3,TRBJ1-1,-,CAISESASAEAFF,TGTGCCATCAGTGAGTCGGCCTCCGCTGAAGCTTTCTTT